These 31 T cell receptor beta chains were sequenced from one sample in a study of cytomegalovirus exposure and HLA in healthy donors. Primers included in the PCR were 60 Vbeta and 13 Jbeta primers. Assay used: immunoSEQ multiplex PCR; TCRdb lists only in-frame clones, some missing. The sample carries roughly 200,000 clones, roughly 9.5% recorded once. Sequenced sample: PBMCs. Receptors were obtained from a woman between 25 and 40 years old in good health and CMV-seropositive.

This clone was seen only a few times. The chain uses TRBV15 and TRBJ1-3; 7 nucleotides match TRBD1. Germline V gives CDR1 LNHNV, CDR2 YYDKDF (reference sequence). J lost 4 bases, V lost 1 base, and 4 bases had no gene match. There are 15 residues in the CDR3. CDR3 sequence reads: CATSRGRDSGNTIYF. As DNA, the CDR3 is TGTGCCACCAGCAGAGGGAGGGACAGCGGAAACACCATATATTTT.

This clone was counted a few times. DNA for the CDR3: TGTGCCAGCACCAATCGGACAGGGCGTGAAGCTTTCTTT. As protein: CASTNRTGREAFF. The chain links TRBV27 to TRBJ1-1; 8 bases map to TRBD1. This CDR3 is built from 13 residues. The V gene's germline CDR1 is MNHEY and CDR2 SMNVEV (reference sequence). V lost 7 bases, J lost 7 bases, and 8 bases stayed unmatched.

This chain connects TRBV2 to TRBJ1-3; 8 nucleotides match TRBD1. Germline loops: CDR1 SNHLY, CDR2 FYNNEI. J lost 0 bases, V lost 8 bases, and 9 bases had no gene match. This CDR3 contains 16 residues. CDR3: CASPPMGQDSGNTIYF. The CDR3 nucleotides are TGTGCCAGCCCACCGATGGGACAGGACTCTGGAAACACCATATATTTT.

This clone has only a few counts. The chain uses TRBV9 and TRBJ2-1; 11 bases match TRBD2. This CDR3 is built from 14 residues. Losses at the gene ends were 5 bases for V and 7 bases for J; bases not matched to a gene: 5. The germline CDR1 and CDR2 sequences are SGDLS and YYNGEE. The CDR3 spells CASSRLAGSNEQFF. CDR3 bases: TGTGCCAGCAGTCGACTAGCGGGGTCTAATGAGCAGTTCTTC.

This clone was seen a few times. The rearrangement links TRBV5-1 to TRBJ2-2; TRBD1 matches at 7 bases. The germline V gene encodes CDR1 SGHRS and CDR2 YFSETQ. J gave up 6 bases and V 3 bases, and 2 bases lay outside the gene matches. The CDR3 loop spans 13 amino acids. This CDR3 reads CASSSRGPGELFF. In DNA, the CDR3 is TGCGCCAGCAGCTCTAGGGGGCCCGGGGAGCTGTTTTTT.

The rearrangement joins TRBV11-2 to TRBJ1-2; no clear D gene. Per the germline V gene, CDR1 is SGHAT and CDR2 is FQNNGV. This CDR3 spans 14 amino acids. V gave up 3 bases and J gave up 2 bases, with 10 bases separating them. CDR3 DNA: TGTGCCAGCAGCTTCAACAGCTTAAACTATGGCTACACCTTC. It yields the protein CASSFNSLNYGYTF.

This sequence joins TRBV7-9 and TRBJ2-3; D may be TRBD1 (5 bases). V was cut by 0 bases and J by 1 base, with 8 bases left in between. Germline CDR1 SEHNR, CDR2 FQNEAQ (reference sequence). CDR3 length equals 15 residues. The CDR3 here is CASSLAGRRTDTQYF. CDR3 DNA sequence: TGTGCCAGCAGCTTAGCGGGGCGGCGCACAGATACGCAGTATTTT.

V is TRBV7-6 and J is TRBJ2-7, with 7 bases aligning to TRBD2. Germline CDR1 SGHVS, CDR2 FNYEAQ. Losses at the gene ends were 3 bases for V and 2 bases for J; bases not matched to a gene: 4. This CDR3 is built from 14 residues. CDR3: CASSFGGRAYEQYF. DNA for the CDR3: TGTGCCAGCAGCTTCGGCGGGAGAGCCTACGAGCAGTACTTC.

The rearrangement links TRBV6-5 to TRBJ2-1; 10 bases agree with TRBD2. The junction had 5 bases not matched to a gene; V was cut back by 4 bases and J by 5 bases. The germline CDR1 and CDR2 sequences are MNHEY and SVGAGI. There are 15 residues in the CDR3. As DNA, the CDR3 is TGTGCCAGCAGTTTTACTAGCGGGGTCAACAATGAGCAGTTCTTC. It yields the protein CASSFTSGVNNEQFF.

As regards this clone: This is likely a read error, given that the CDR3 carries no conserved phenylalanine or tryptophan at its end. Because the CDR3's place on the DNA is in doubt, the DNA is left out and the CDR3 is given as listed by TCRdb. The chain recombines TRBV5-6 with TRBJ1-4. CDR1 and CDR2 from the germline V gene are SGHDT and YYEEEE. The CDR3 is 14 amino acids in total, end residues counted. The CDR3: CASSLVATNEKMFL.

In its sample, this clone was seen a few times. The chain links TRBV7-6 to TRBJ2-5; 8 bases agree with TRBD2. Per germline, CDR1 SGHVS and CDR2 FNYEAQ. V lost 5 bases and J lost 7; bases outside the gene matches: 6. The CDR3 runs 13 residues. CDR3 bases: TGTGCCAGCAGCAGAAGCGGGAGCGGGACCCAGTACTTC. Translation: CASSRSGSGTQYF.

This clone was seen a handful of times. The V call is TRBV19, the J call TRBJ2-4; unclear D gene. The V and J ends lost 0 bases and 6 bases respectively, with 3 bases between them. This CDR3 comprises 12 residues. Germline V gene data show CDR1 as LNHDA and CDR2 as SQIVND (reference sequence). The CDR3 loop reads CASSIDGNIQYF. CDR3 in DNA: TGTGCCAGTAGTATAGACGGAAACATTCAGTACTTC.

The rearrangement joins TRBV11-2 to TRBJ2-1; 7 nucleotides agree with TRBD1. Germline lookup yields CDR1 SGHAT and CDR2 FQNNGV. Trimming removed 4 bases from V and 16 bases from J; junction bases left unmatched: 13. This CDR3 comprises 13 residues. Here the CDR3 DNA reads TGTGCCAGCAGCTCATTTCAGGGGGTAGGGTTCTTCTTC. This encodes CASSSFQGVGFFF. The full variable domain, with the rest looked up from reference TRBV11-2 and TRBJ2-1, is EAGVAQSPRYKIIEKRQSVAFWCNPISGHATLYWYQQILGQGPKLLIQFQNNGVVDDSQLPKDRFSAERLKGVDSTLKIQPAKLEDSAVYLCASSSFQGVGFFFGPGTRLTVL.

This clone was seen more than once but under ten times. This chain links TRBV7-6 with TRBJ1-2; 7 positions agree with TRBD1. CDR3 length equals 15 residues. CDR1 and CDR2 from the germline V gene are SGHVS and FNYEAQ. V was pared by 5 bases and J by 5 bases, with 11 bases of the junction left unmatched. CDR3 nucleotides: TGTGCCAGCAGCCAATCCGGGACAGCTCCTTATGGCTACACCTTC. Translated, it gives CASSQSGTAPYGYTF.

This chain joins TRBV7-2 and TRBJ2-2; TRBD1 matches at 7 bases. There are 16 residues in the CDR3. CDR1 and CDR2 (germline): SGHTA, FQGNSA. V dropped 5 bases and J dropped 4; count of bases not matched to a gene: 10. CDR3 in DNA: TGTGCCAGCAGCCCGAATAGGGGGCGCGGCACCGGGGAGCTGTTTTTT. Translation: CASSPNRGRGTGELFF.

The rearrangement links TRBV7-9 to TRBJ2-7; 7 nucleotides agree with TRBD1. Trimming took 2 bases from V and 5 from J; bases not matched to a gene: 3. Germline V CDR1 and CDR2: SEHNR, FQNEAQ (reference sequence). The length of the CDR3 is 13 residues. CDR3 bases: TGTGCCAGCAGCTTAAGGGGGCTCGACGAGCAGTACTTC. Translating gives CASSLRGLDEQYF.

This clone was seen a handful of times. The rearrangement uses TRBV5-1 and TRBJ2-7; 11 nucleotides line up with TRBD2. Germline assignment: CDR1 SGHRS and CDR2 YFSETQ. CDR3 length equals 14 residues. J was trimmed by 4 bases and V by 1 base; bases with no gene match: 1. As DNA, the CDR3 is TGCGCCAGCAGCTTGCTAGCGGGAGGATACGAGCAGTACTTC. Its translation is CASSLLAGGYEQYF.

In DNA form, the CDR3 reads TGTGCCAGTGGACTAGCGGGAGGGAGCACAGATACGCAGTATTTT. This gives the protein CASGLAGGSTDTQYF. This rearrangement joins TRBV19 to TRBJ2-3; 15 bases line up with TRBD2. The CDR3 consists of 15 residues. The V segment lost 8 bases and the J segment 0 bases; nucleotides outside the gene matches: 0. Germline assignment: CDR1 LNHDA and CDR2 SQIVND (reference sequence). The full variable domain, rest sourced from reference TRBV19 and TRBJ2-3, is DGGITQSPKYLFRKEGQNVTLSCEQNLNHDAMYWYRQDPGQGLRLIYYSQIVNDFQKGDIAEGYSVSREKKESFPLTVTSAQKNPTAFYLCASGLAGGSTDTQYFGPGTRLTVL.

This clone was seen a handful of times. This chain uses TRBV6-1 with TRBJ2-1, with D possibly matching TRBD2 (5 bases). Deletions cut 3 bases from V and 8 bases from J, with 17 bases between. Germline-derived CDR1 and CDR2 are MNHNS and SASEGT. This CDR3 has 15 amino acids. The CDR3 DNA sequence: TGTGCCAGCAGTGACGCAGCGGCCACCCGAGATGAGCAGTTCTTC. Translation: CASSDAAATRDEQFF.

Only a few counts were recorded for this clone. The CDR3 sequence is CASSNPGTVGDTQYF. CDR3 nucleotides: TGTGCCAGCAGTAACCCCGGGACAGTGGGAGATACGCAGTATTTT. V is TRBV9 and J is TRBJ2-3; 7 bases line up with TRBD1. The CDR3 has 15 amino acids. Germline CDR1 and CDR2: SGDLS and YYNGEE. With 5 bases clipped from V and 5 bases from J, the junction kept 11 bases outside the gene matches.

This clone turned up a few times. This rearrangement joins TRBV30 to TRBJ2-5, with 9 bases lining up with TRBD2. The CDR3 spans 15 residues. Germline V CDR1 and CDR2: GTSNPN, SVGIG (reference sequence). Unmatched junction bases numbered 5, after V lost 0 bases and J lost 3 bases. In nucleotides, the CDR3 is TGTGCCTGGAGTGTTTGGGCGGGAGGGGAAGAGACCCAGTACTTC. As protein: CAWSVWAGGEETQYF.

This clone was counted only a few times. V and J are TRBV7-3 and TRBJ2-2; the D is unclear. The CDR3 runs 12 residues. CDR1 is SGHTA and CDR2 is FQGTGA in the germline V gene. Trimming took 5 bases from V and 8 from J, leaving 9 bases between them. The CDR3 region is CASSVTRGELFF. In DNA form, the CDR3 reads TGTGCCAGCAGCGTCACGAGGGGGGAGCTGTTTTTT.

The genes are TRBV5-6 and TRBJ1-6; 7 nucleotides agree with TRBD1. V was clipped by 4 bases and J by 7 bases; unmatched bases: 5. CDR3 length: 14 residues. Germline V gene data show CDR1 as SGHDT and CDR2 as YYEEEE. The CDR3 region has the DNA TGTGCCAGCAGCCCACAGGGGTACAATTCACCCCTCCACTTT. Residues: CASSPQGYNSPLHF.

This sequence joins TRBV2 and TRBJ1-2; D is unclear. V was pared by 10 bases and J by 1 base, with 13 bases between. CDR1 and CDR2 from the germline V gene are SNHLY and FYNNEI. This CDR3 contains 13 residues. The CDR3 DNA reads TGTGCCATCCCTTTAGTTATTAACTATGGCTACACCTTC. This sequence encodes CAIPLVINYGYTF.

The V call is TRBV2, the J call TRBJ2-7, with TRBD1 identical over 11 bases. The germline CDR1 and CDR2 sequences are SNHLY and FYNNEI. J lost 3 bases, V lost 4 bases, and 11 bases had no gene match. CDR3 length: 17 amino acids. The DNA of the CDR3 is TGTGCCAGCAGTGGTTACCTGGGACAGGGGGATCTCTACGAGCAGTACTTC. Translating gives CASSGYLGQGDLYEQYF. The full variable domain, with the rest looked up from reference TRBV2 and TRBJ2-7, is EPEVTQTPSHQVTQMGQEVILRCVPISNHLYFYWYRQILGQKVEFLVSFYNNEISEKSEIFDDQFSVERPDGSNFTLKIRSTKLEDSAMYFCASSGYLGQGDLYEQYFGPGTRLTVT.

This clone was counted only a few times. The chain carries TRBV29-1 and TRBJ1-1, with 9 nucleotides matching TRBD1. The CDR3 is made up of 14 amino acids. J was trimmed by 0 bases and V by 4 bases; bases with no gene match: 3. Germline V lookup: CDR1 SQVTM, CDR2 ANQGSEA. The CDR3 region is CSVAGTGLNTEAFF. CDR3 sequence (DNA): TGCAGCGTTGCCGGGACAGGGTTGAACACTGAAGCTTTCTTT.

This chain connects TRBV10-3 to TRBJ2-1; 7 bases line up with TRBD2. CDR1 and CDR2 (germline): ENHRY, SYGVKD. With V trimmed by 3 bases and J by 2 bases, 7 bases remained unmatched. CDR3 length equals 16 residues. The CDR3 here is CAISEPRGTTYNEQFF. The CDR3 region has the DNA TGTGCCATCAGTGAACCGCGGGGGACTACCTACAATGAGCAGTTCTTC.

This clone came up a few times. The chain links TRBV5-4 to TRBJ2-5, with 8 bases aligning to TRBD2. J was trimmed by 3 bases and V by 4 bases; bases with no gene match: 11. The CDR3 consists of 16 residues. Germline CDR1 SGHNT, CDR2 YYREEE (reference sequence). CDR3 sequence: CASSREGTRIKETQYF. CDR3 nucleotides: TGTGCCAGCAGCCGGGAGGGGACTAGGATAAAAGAGACCCAGTACTTC.

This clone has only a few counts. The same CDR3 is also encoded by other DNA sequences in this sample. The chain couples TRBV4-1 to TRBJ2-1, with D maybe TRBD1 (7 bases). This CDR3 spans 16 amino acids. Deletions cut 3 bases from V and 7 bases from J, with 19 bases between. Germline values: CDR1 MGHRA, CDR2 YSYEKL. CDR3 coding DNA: TGCGCCAGCAGCCAGCAAACAGGGGAGGTGGGAAATGAGCAGTTCTTC. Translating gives CASSQQTGEVGNEQFF.

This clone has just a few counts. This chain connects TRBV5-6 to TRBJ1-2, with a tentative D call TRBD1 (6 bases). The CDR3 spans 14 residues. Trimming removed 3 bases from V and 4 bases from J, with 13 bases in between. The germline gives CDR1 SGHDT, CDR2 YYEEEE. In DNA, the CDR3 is TGTGCCAGCAGCTCACAGGGTCAGAGCTATGGCTACACCTTC. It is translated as CASSSQGQSYGYTF.

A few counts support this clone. The CDR3 loop is CASSSGRQGRELFF. CDR3 bases: TGTGCCAGCAGCTCTGGTCGTCAGGGCAGGGAGCTGTTTTTT. The chain uses TRBV7-7 and TRBJ2-2; possible D gene TRBD1, 5 bases. The CDR3 contains 14 residues. V lost 4 bases, J lost 9 bases, and 15 bases lay in between. Per the germline V gene, CDR1 is SSHAT and CDR2 is FNYEAQ (reference sequence).